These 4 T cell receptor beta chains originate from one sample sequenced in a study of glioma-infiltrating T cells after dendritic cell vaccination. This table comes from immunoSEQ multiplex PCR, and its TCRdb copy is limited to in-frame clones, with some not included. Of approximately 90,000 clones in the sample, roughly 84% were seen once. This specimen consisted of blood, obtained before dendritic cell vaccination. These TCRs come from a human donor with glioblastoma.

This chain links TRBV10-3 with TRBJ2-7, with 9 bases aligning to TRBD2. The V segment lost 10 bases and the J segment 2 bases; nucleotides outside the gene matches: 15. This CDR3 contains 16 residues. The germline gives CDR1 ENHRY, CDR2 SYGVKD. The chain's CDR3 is CATTQESGGPPYEQYF. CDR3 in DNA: TGTGCCACCACGCAAGAAAGCGGGGGGCCTCCCTACGAGCAGTACTTC.

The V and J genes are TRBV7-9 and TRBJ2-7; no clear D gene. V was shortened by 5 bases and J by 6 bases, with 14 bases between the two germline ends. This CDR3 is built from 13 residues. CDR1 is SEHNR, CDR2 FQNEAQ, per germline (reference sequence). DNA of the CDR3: TGTGCCAGCAGCCTACTCGAGCGTCCCGAGCAGTACTTC. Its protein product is CASSLLERPEQYF.

CDR3 sequence (DNA): TGCGCCAGCACCCTACAGGCCGACCATGGGAACACTGAAGCTTTCTTT. Translated, it gives CASTLQADHGNTEAFF. The chain joins TRBV5-1 to TRBJ1-1; D is possibly TRBD1 (5 bases). The CDR3 extends over 16 amino acids. Germline V gene data show CDR1 as SGHRS and CDR2 as YFSETQ. V lost 6 bases and J 1 base, leaving 19 bases between the germline ends.

This CDR3 reads CASRGQGGRYEQYF. In nucleotides, the CDR3 is TGTGCCAGCAGGGGACAGGGGGGCAGGTACGAGCAGTACTTC. The genes are TRBV2 and TRBJ2-7; 11 nucleotides agree with TRBD1. The CDR3 runs 14 residues. The germline V gene encodes CDR1 SNHLY and CDR2 FYNNEI. V lost 6 bases to trimming and J lost 4 bases; unmatched junction nucleotides: 5.